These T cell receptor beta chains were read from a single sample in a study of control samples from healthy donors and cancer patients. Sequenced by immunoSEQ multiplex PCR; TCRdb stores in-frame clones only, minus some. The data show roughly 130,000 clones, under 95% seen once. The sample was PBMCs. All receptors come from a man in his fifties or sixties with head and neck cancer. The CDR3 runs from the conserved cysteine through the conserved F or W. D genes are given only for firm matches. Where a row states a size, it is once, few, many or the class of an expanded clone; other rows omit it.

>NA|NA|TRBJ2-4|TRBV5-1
CASSRDSGAKNIQYF
TGCGCCAGCAGTAGGGACTCAGGAGCCAAAAACATTCAGTACTTC
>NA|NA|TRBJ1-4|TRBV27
CASSLHSTVKGEKLFF
TGTGCCAGCAGTTTACACTCGACCGTTAAGGGGGAAAAACTGTTTTTT
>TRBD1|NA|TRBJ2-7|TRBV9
CASSPRQGMGYEQYF
TGTGCCAGCAGCCCACGACAGGGAATGGGCTACGAGCAGTACTTC
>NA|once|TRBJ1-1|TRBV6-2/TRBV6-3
CASRPIRNTEAFF
TGTGCCAGCAGGCCTATCAGGAACACTGAAGCTTTCTTT
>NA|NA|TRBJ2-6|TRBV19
CASSIVTATGANVLTF
TGTGCCAGTAGTATAGTGACAGCAACTGGGGCCAACGTCCTGACTTTC
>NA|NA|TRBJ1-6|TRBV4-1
CASSQARAPLHF
TGCGCCAGCAGCCAAGCGCGAGCACCCCTCCACTTT
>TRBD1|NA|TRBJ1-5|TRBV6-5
CASRPDRGPNQPQHF
TGTGCCAGCAGACCCGACAGGGGCCCCAATCAGCCCCAGCATTTT
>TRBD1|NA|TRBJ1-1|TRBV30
CAWRDRVRTAEAFF
TGTGCCTGGAGAGACAGGGTCAGGACGGCTGAAGCTTTCTTT
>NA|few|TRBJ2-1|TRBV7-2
CASSFNEQFF
TGTGCCAGCAGCTTCAATGAGCAGTTCTTC
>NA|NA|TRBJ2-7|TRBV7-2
CASSLVPYEQYF
TGTGCCAGCAGCTTAGTTCCCTACGAGCAGTACTTC
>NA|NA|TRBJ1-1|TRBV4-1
CASSQEGVGNTEAFF
TGCGCCAGCAGCCAAGAAGGTGTTGGGAACACTGAAGCTTTCTTT
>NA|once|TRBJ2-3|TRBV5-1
CASSRLSTDTQYF
TGCGCCAGCAGTCGTTTGAGCACAGATACGCAGTATTTT
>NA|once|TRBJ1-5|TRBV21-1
CASSPRNGASSNQPQHF
TGTGCCAGCAGCCCCCGAAACGGAGCGAGTAGCAATCAGCCCCAGCATTTT
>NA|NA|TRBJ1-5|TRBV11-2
CASSLRGGQPQHF
TGTGCCAGCAGCTTACGTGGGGGACAGCCCCAGCATTTT
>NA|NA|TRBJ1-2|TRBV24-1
CATSDSGTENYGYTF
TGTGCCACCAGTGATTCTGGGACGGAAAACTATGGCTACACCTTC
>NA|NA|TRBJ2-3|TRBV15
CATSMGSFSTDTQYF
TGTGCCACCAGCATGGGTTCATTTAGCACAGATACGCAGTATTTT
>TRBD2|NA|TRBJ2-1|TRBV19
CASSNSGGGYNEQFF
TGTGCCAGTAGTAACAGCGGGGGAGGATACAATGAGCAGTTCTTC
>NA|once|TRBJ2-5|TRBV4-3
CASSQDRASVQETQYF
TGCGCCAGCAGCCAAGATAGAGCCAGTGTGCAAGAGACCCAGTACTTC
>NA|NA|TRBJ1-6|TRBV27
CASSLKGGSPLHF
TGTGCCAGCAGCCTCAAGGGGGGATCACCCCTCCACTTT
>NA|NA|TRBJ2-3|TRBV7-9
CASSLGQTQSGGDTQYF
TGTGCCAGCAGCTTAGGACAGACACAATCCGGGGGAGATACGCAGTATTTT
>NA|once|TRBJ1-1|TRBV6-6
CASSSGYRNTEAFF
TGTGCCAGCAGTTCAGGGTATCGGAACACTGAAGCTTTCTTT
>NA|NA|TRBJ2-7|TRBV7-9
CASSRTTSYEQYF
TGTGCCAGCAGCCGGACTACATCCTACGAGCAGTACTTC
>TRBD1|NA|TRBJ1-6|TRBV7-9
CASSLDRVRSPLHF
TGTGCCAGCAGCCTAGACAGGGTGCGGTCACCCCTCCACTTT
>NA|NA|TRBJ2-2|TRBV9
CASSVDQAGWTGELFF
TGTGCCAGCAGCGTAGACCAGGCAGGGTGGACCGGGGAGCTGTTTTTT
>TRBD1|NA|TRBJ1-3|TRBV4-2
CASSLTATGQGGNTIYF
TGTGCCAGCAGCCTAACTGCCACCGGACAGGGTGGAAACACCATATATTTT
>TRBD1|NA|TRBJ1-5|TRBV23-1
CASSQRVATGGGEGSNQPQHF
TGCGCCAGCAGTCAAAGAGTCGCGACAGGGGGTGGCGAAGGTAGCAATCAGCCCCAGCATTTT
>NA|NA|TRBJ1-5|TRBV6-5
CASSYVAEEPQHF
TGTGCCAGCAGTTACGTGGCAGAGGAGCCCCAGCATTTT
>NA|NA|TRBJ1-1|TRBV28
CASSLLQGRAFF
TGTGCCAGCAGTTTATTACAGGGTCGAGCTTTCTTT
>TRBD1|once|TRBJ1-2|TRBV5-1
CASSFGQGNGYTF
TGCGCCAGCAGCTTTGGACAGGGGAATGGCTACACCTTC
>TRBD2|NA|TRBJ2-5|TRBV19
CASSPGLEETQYF
TGTGCCAGTAGTCCGGGACTAGAGGAGACCCAGTACTTC
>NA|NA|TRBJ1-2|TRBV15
CATSPHGGRDLNYGYTF
TGTGCCACCAGCCCCCACGGGGGCAGGGATCTTAACTATGGCTACACCTTC